This T cell receptor (beta chain) was captured in a study of human T cells and chemical hapten exposure. TCRdb re-called the RACE reads with MiXCR, one entry per CDR3 protein. The profile shows more than 150,000 distinct CDR3 sequences, approximately 26% of them singletons. Described time point: patch test 3, about 24 weeks after DPC sensitization. Treatment denoted: therapeutic diphenylcyclopropenone sensitization with weekly scalp DPC. People who gave samples had alopecia, were 18 to 70 years old, and were suitable for DPC. V was trimmed by 4 bases and J by 7 bases, leaving 15 bases between them. Germline CDR1 reads SGDLS; CDR2 reads YYNGEE. This CDR3 is 15 amino acids long. The table lists this clonotype with a few counts.

This TCR was recovered from a woman aged 35 to 49 with alopecia areata. Some clones in this sample may be carry-over from other donors' samples. The chain links TRBV9 to TRBJ1-6; D unresolved. This material consisted of whole blood, taken in connection with sensitization to the hapten diphenylcyclopropenone (DPC). The CDR3 DNA reads TGTGCCAGCAGCCCGACGTCAGGCACGAATTCACCCCTCCACTTT. Its translation: CASSPTSGTNSPLHF.